The clone carrying this TCR beta chain was seen a single time. Its specificity is not known. The germline V gene encodes CDR1 SNHLY and CDR2 FYNNEI. V gave up 9 bases and J gave up 7 bases, with 7 bases separating them. The CDR3 runs to 10 residues. This sample is part of a study of EBV T-cell therapy then PD-1 blockade in nasopharyngeal carcinoma. As to treatment: AdE1-LMPpoly-expanded autologous EBV-specific T-cell therapy followed by anti-PD-1 nivolumab. Clones were read by immunoSEQ multiplex PCR, and TCRdb kept only the in-frame ones, dropping some. The table includes roughly 20,000 clones, more than 70% detected once.

V is TRBV2 and J is TRBJ1-3; no reliable D call. The TCR sequence derives from a man aged 35-49 years with nasopharyngeal carcinoma. The specimen comprised CD8+ T cells from blood, sampled around day 33 from a patient whose treatment included autologous EBV-specific T cells and nivolumab. CDR3 sequence reads: CASAGNTIYF. The CDR3 DNA sequence: TGTGCCAGTGCGGGGAACACCATATATTTT. The whole variable domain, remainder taken from reference TRBV2 and TRBJ1-3, is EPEVTQTPSHQVTQMGQEVILRCVPISNHLYFYWYRQILGQKVEFLVSFYNNEISEKSEIFDDQFSVERPDGSNFTLKIRSTKLEDSAMYFCASAGNTIYFGEGSWLTVV.